The 29 T cell receptor beta chains listed next were all sequenced from one sample in a study of CD8 T cells in Susac syndrome. After extraction with the RNeasy kit, roughly 0.45 to 1 ug of the RNA was reverse transcribed using random hexamers. TCRdb fed the immunoSEQ multiplex PCR reads into MiXCR, producing one record per CDR3 protein. The data show around 190,000 distinct CDR3 sequences, 85% to 95% seen once. What was sequenced was CD4+ T cells from PBMCs. The receptors stem from a human donor in good health.

The chain joins TRBV18 to TRBJ2-7; 11 bases agree with TRBD2. With V trimmed by 5 bases and J by 7 bases, 13 bases remained unmatched. There are 16 residues in the CDR3. CDR1 is KGHSH, CDR2 LQKENI, per germline. The CDR3 protein is CASSSDSGRASGEQYF. The CDR3 DNA sequence: TGTGCCAGCTCAAGCGATAGCGGGAGGGCCTCAGGAGAGCAGTACTTC.

The chain links TRBV3-1 to TRBJ1-3; D possibly corresponds to TRBD1 (6 bases). CDR1 is LGHDT, CDR2 YNNKEL, per germline (reference sequence). The CDR3 is made up of 14 amino acids. V was pared by 4 bases and J by 2 bases, with 9 bases between. CDR3 loop: CASSPGTTGNTIYF. Here the CDR3 DNA reads TGTGCCAGCAGCCCCGGGACAACTGGAAACACCATATATTTT.

The chain employs TRBV29-1 and TRBJ2-1, with no clear D. Germline loops: CDR1 SQVTM, CDR2 ANQGSEA. V dropped 2 bases and J dropped 7 bases, with 9 bases sitting between them. This CDR3 spans 12 amino acids. The CDR3 spells CSVEKGMNEQFF. The DNA of the CDR3 is TGCAGCGTTGAAAAAGGAATGAATGAGCAGTTCTTC.

The CDR3 nucleotides read TGCAGCGTTGAGGTGGGCAAGCAGTTCTTC. Translated, it gives CSVEVGKQFF. This rearrangement joins TRBV29-1 to TRBJ2-1, with D uncertain. CDR3 length equals 10 residues. Germline V CDR1 and CDR2: SQVTM, ANQGSEA. V lost 3 bases, J lost 11 bases, and 8 bases lay in between.

This clonotype was counted a single time. This sequence joins TRBV28 and TRBJ2-3; TRBD2 matches 7 bases. With 7 bases clipped from V and 8 bases from J, the junction kept 9 bases outside the gene matches. From germline, CDR1 is MDHEN and CDR2 SYDVKM. The CDR3 extends over 13 amino acids. The CDR3 coding sequence is TGTGCCAGCACCTTGAGGGAGCGGGGTACGCAGTATTTT. Amino acids: CASTLRERGTQYF.

The chain uses TRBV12-3 or TRBV12-4 and TRBJ1-2; D is undetermined. The CDR3 has 15 residues. Trimming removed 6 bases at V and 7 bases at J, with 21 bases between. The CDR3 spells CASSLDKGSWGGYTF. In DNA, the CDR3 is TGTGCCAGCAGCCTTGACAAAGGGAGCTGGGGTGGCTACACCTTC.

Only one count was recorded for this clonotype. V and J are TRBV4-1 and TRBJ2-1, with 10 positions matching TRBD2. Germline V lookup: CDR1 MGHRA, CDR2 YSYEKL. This CDR3 region has 20 residues. V lost 0 bases and J lost 0; bases outside the gene matches: 11. CDR3 residues: CASSQDIGLAAVRSYNEQFF. In DNA form, the CDR3 reads TGCGCCAGCAGCCAAGATATCGGACTAGCGGCTGTTCGCTCCTACAATGAGCAGTTCTTC.

The chain carries TRBV28 and TRBJ2-3; D call uncertain. CDR1 and CDR2 (germline): MDHEN, SYDVKM. V was shortened by 3 bases and J by 6 bases, with 10 bases between the two germline ends. The CDR3 spans 13 residues. The CDR3 coding sequence is TGTGCCAGCAGTTTTTGGAGAACGGATACGCAGTATTTT. It translates to CASSFWRTDTQYF.

The chain is built from TRBV5-1 and TRBJ1-1, with D perhaps TRBD1 (6 bases). Per germline, CDR1 SGHRS and CDR2 YFSETQ. V was trimmed by 1 base and J by 2 bases, leaving 9 bases between them. There are 14 residues in the CDR3. CDR3 DNA sequence: TGCGCCAGCAGCTTGTCAGGGGTAAACACTGAAGCTTTCTTT. As protein: CASSLSGVNTEAFF.

This sequence joins TRBV7-9 and TRBJ2-5; 7 nucleotides line up with TRBD2. The germline V gene encodes CDR1 SEHNR and CDR2 FQNEAQ (reference sequence). Unmatched junction bases numbered 9, after V lost 5 bases and J lost 6 bases. The CDR3 is 14 residues long. The CDR3 bases are TGTGCCAGCAGCCCCCGCGGCGGGAGCCAGACCCAGTACTTC. This translates into CASSPRGGSQTQYF.

This chain joins TRBV20-1 and TRBJ1-5; D not resolved. The germline V gene encodes CDR1 DFQATT and CDR2 SNEGSKA (reference sequence). The CDR3 loop spans 12 amino acids. V lost 8 bases to trimming and J lost 3 bases, with 11 bases between them. The CDR3, as DNA: TGCAGTATTGGGGATGTCAATCAGCCCCAGCATTTT. Amino acids: CSIGDVNQPQHF.

This chain links TRBV29-1 with TRBJ2-7; tentative D call: TRBD2 (6 bases). CDR1 is SQVTM and CDR2 is ANQGSEA in the germline V gene. The CDR3 has 10 residues. With 4 bases removed from V and 8 bases from J, the gap between germline ends came to 9 bases. Here the CDR3 reads CSVAEGKQYF. CDR3 DNA: TGCAGCGTTGCGGAGGGAAAGCAGTACTTC.

The rearrangement joins TRBV27 to TRBJ2-2; D gene ambiguous. CDR1 and CDR2 (germline): MNHEY, SMNVEV (reference sequence). The CDR3 spans 12 residues. V was clipped by 6 bases and J by 4 bases, with 6 bases between them. CDR3 in DNA: TGTGCCAGCAGGTCGGTCACCGGGGAGCTGTTTTTT. Protein: CASRSVTGELFF.

V and J are TRBV27 and TRBJ2-7; TRBD2 matches at 8 bases. The junction had 4 bases not matched to a gene; V was cut back by 5 bases and J by 4 bases. Germline loops: CDR1 MNHEY, CDR2 SMNVEV (reference sequence). The CDR3 runs 13 residues. Here the CDR3 reads CASSRLASYEQYF. The DNA of the CDR3 is TGTGCCAGCAGTCGACTAGCGTCGTACGAGCAGTACTTC.

The V and J genes are TRBV5-6 and TRBJ2-7; D gene unclear. The V end lost 4 bases, the J end lost 2 bases, and 4 bases lay between the germline ends. The germline gives CDR1 SGHDT, CDR2 YYEEEE. The CDR3 has 11 residues. The CDR3: CASSAAYEQYF. The CDR3 nucleotides are TGTGCCAGCAGCGCTGCCTACGAGCAGTACTTC.

The rearrangement links TRBV5-4 to TRBJ2-1; 10 nucleotides line up with TRBD2. This CDR3 is 15 amino acids long. Germline V lookup: CDR1 SGHNT, CDR2 YYREEE (reference sequence). Losses at the gene ends were 5 bases for V and 4 bases for J; bases not matched to a gene: 6. CDR3 region: CASSYLAGGYNEQFF. CDR3 coding DNA: TGTGCCAGCAGTTATTTAGCGGGAGGTTACAATGAGCAGTTCTTC. Looking up the rest from reference TRBV5-4 and TRBJ2-1 gives the full variable domain: ETGVTQSPTHLIKTRGQQVTLRCSSQSGHNTVSWYQQALGQGPQFIFQYYREEENGRGNFPPRFSGLQFPNYSSELNVNALELDDSALYLCASSYLAGGYNEQFFGPGTRLTVL.

This clonotype was picked up a small number of times. V gene TRBV28 combines with J gene TRBJ1-2; perhaps TRBD1 as D (5 bases). The germline V gene encodes CDR1 MDHEN and CDR2 SYDVKM. V was pared by 2 bases and J by 4 bases, with 11 bases between. This CDR3 has 14 amino acids. CDR3 DNA: TGTGCCAGCAGTTTACTTCAGGGTAGCTATGGCTACACCTTC. Protein sequence: CASSLLQGSYGYTF.

This clonotype occurred once. The chain is built from TRBV7-9 and TRBJ2-7; D is unresolved. This CDR3 is 14 amino acids long. From germline, CDR1 is SEHNR and CDR2 FQNEAQ (reference sequence). Deletions cut 1 base from V and 5 bases from J, with 12 bases between. CDR3 amino acids: CASSLVTGHDEQYF. Here the CDR3 DNA reads TGTGCCAGCAGCTTAGTTACGGGCCACGACGAGCAGTACTTC. Supplemented by reference TRBV7-9 and TRBJ2-7, the full variable domain reads DTGVSQNPRHKITKRGQNVTFRCDPISEHNRLYWYRQTLGQGPEFLTYFQNEAQLEKSRLLSDRFSAERPKGSFSTLEIQRTEQGDSAMYLCASSLVTGHDEQYFGPGTRLTVT.

The chain has TRBV4-1 and TRBJ1-1, with D unresolved. The CDR3 is made up of 14 amino acids. Trimming shortened V by 1 base and J by 4 bases, and 10 bases separated the two germline ends. CDR1 is MGHRA and CDR2 is YSYEKL in the germline V gene. This CDR3 reads CASSQGRRTTEAFF. CDR3 DNA sequence: TGCGCCAGCAGCCAAGGGCGCAGGACCACTGAAGCTTTCTTT.

This chain joins TRBV20-1 and TRBJ2-3; TRBD2 is a possible D gene (5 bases). Germline CDR1 and CDR2: DFQATT and SNEGSKA (reference sequence). The CDR3 loop spans 14 amino acids. V dropped 0 bases and J dropped 6 bases, with 13 bases sitting between them. Written as DNA, the CDR3 is TGCAGTGCTAGAGATCGGGGAGTAATGGATACGCAGTATTTT. Translating gives CSARDRGVMDTQYF.

This clonotype was found a few times. This chain uses TRBV29-1 with TRBJ2-7; 7 nucleotides align to TRBD1. Germline lookup yields CDR1 SQVTM and CDR2 ANQGSEA. This CDR3 has 14 residues. V was pared by 7 bases and J by 2 bases, with 11 bases of the junction left unmatched. The CDR3: CSAQRTGAPYEQYF. The DNA of the CDR3 is TGCAGCGCTCAGCGGACAGGAGCTCCCTACGAGCAGTACTTC.

In this sample, this clonotype turned up a few times. The CDR3 sequence is CASSLGQDTDTQYF. CDR3 nucleotides: TGTGCCAGCAGTTTGGGACAGGACACAGATACGCAGTATTTT. The chain recombines TRBV12-3 or TRBV12-4 with TRBJ2-3; 8 bases align to TRBD1. After removal of 3 bases from V and 2 bases from J, the junction contained 1 base not matched to a gene. The CDR3 has 14 amino acids.

This rearrangement joins TRBV5-1 to TRBJ2-5; D is perhaps TRBD1 (6 bases). V was shortened by 5 bases and J by 5 bases, with 13 bases between the two germline ends. The CDR3 is made up of 13 amino acids. Germline V CDR1 and CDR2: SGHRS, YFSETQ. The CDR3 bases are TGCGCCAGCAGACAGGGTGATCGGGAGACCCAGTACTTC. This sequence encodes CASRQGDRETQYF. The whole variable domain, filled in from reference TRBV5-1 and TRBJ2-5, reads KAGVTQTPRYLIKTRGQQVTLSCSPISGHRSVSWYQQTPGQGLQFLFEYFSETQRNKGNFPGRFSGRQFSNSRSEMNVSTLELGDSALYLCASRQGDRETQYFGPGTRLLVL.

The genes are TRBV15 and TRBJ2-5, with 14 bases lining up with TRBD2. V shed 0 bases and J 6 bases; nucleotides not matched to a gene: 6. This CDR3 comprises 17 residues. CDR1 is LNHNV, CDR2 YYDKDF, per germline (reference sequence). The CDR3 here is CATSRDGTSGSKQTQYF. For the CDR3, the DNA is TGTGCCACCAGCAGAGATGGGACTAGCGGGAGCAAACAGACCCAGTACTTC.

This clonotype was observed a single time. The chain uses TRBV4-2 and TRBJ2-1, with D hard to call. Trimming removed 1 base from V and 9 bases from J, with 10 bases in between. The CDR3 is 13 residues long. CDR1 is LGHNA, CDR2 YNFKEQ, per germline. CDR3 coding DNA: TGTGCCAGCAGCCAAGTGGGTCCGACTGAGCAGTTCTTC. It translates to CASSQVGPTEQFF.

The rearrangement uses TRBV30 and TRBJ2-1; 11 nucleotides agree with TRBD2. In germline, CDR1 is GTSNPN, CDR2 SVGIG (reference sequence). The CDR3 has 16 residues. With V trimmed by 8 bases and J by 2 bases, 11 bases remained unmatched. This CDR3 is CAGGTSGGWAYNEQFF. As DNA, the CDR3 is TGTGCCGGGGGGACTAGCGGAGGTTGGGCCTACAATGAGCAGTTCTTC. The full variable domain, with the rest looked up from reference TRBV30 and TRBJ2-1, is SQTIHQWPATLVQPVGSPLSLECTVEGTSNPNLYWYRQAAGRGLQLLFYSVGIGQISSEVPQNLSASRPQDRQFILSSKKLLLSDSGFYLCAGGTSGGWAYNEQFFGPGTRLTVL.

The chain links TRBV18 to TRBJ2-3; D is unresolved. CDR3 length: 13 amino acids. The ends were cut back, 1 base at V and 3 bases at J, with 5 bases in the middle. CDR1 is KGHSH and CDR2 is LQKENI in the germline V gene. The CDR3 protein is CASSPLGTDTQYF. In nucleotides, the CDR3 is TGTGCCAGCTCACCACTGGGAACAGATACGCAGTATTTT.

CDR3 protein: CASSFGHSYEQYF. The CDR3 DNA sequence: TGTGCCAGCAGCTTCGGACACTCCTACGAGCAGTACTTC. V and J are TRBV3-1 and TRBJ2-7; the D gene is possibly TRBD1 (5 bases). The CDR3 loop spans 13 amino acids. Germline V gives CDR1 LGHDT, CDR2 YNNKEL (reference sequence). V was clipped by 5 bases and J by 0 bases, with 8 bases between them.

V and J are TRBV7-2 and TRBJ2-7; perhaps TRBD2 as D (6 bases). V was shortened by 2 bases and J by 5 bases, with 16 bases between the two germline ends. Germline V CDR1 and CDR2: SGHTA, FQGNSA. This CDR3 is 15 amino acids long. The chain's CDR3 is CASSLSSRGRHEQYF. The CDR3 region has the DNA TGTGCCAGCAGCTTATCCTCCCGGGGGAGGCACGAGCAGTACTTC.